The 12 T cell receptor beta chains listed next were all sequenced from one sample in a study of tumor-infiltrating lymphocytes in primary liver carcinoma. Germline DNA was extracted alongside blood RNA, which was obtained from unsorted whole blood. cDNA specific to TCR beta was made from around 530 ng of total RNA, with a constant-region primer employed for priming. Nested multiplex PCR, run for three rounds with slightly modified ARM-PCR, yielded TCR beta libraries. Primers for the first two PCR rounds were TRBV1-TRBV30 forward primers and a C-beta reverse primer (roughly 10 cycles per round). TCRdb reanalysed the multiplex PCR reads using MiXCR and keeps one entry per CDR3 protein. This table holds 330,000 or so distinct CDR3 sequences, 65% found once. Material for sequencing was peripheral blood. These receptors were taken from a man between 35 and 55 years old with primary liver carcinoma and hepatitis B virus infection.

Regarding this clonotype: This may be a read error: a much more frequent sequence differs by one nucleotide. This likely comes from a read error, as the CDR3 has no conserved phenylalanine or tryptophan at its end. The rearrangement links TRBV11-2 to TRBJ2-7; 10 bases align to TRBD2. Germline V gives CDR1 SGHAT, CDR2 FQNNGV. The CDR3 is made up of 14 amino acids. CDR3 protein: CANSLLASGSKQYI. In DNA form, the CDR3 reads TGTGCCAACAGCTTATTAGCTAGCGGGAGCAAGCAGTACATC.

This clonotype was seen only once. A much larger clone is a single base away; this may be a read error. The chain recombines TRBV12-3 or TRBV12-4 with TRBJ2-7; 8 bases align to TRBD1. CDR3 length equals 14 residues. Germline trimming cut 3 bases from V and 4 bases from J; bases unmatched to any gene: 5. In nucleotides, the CDR3 is TGTGCCAGCAGTTTCGACAGGGGTACGTACGAGCAGTACTTC. Encoded protein: CASSFDRGTYEQYF.

A remark on this clonotype: The junction departs from the called germline gene at one end, perhaps through a read error. The chain links TRBV12-3 or TRBV12-4 to TRBJ2-3, with a tentative D call TRBD1 (6 bases). This CDR3 contains 15 residues. The CDR3 spells CASSLSGDITDTRYF. The CDR3, as DNA: TGTGCCAGCAGTCTCTCCGGGGACATCACAGATACGCGGTATTTT.

This clonotype was counted ten times or more. The rearrangement links TRBV6-5 to TRBJ2-3; D is perhaps TRBD1 (6 bases). The CDR3 extends over 17 amino acids. V was trimmed by 0 bases and J by 3 bases, leaving 16 bases between them. Germline V gene sequence: CDR1 MNHEY, CDR2 SVGAGI. The CDR3 is CASSYSVSRTVTDTQYF. The DNA for the CDR3 is TGTGCCAGCAGTTACTCAGTTTCGAGGACAGTGACAGATACGCAGTATTTT.

The chain joins TRBV10-1 to TRBJ2-1; 13 bases match TRBD2. Germline-derived CDR1 and CDR2 are WNHNN and SYGVQD (reference sequence). This CDR3 contains 18 residues. With 9 bases clipped from V and 1 base from J, the junction kept 12 bases outside the gene matches. CDR3 loop: CARSPGTSGKGSYNEQFF. DNA of the CDR3: TGCGCCAGATCCCCGGGGACTAGCGGGAAGGGATCCTACAATGAGCAGTTCTTC.

Only one count was recorded for this clonotype. Being one base from a much bigger clone, this may be a read error. CDR3 DNA: TGTGCCAGCAGCTTGGGGGGTAGCGGGTACCAAGAGACCCAGTGCTTC. This gives the protein CASSLGGSGYQETQCF. The V call is TRBV5-5, the J call TRBJ2-5, with 7 bases lining up with TRBD2. Germline CDR1 SGHKS, CDR2 YYEKEE (reference sequence). The CDR3 contains 16 residues.

Only a few counts were recorded for this clonotype. The chain has TRBV24-1 and TRBJ2-3; D could derive from TRBD1 or TRBD2 (5 bases each). The CDR3 is 12 residues long. V lost 4 bases and J 10 bases, leaving 11 bases between the germline ends. In germline, CDR1 is KGHDR, CDR2 SFDVKD. CDR3 DNA sequence: TGTGCCACCAGTGACGGGACCATAGCGCAGTATTTT. Translated, it gives CATSDGTIAQYF.

Regarding this clonotype: This may stem from a read error, because a much larger clone lies one nucleotide away. This chain connects TRBV6-2 or TRBV6-3 to TRBJ1-1; D gene ambiguous. CDR3 length: 14 residues. Germline V gives CDR1 MNHEY, CDR2 SVGEGT. CDR3 nucleotides: TGTGTCAGCAGTTCCGCAGGACTATACACTGAAGCTTTCTTT. Amino acid sequence: CVSSSAGLYTEAFF.

Of note for this clonotype: This is likely a read error, given that the CDR3 carries no conserved phenylalanine or tryptophan at its end. The chain uses TRBV11-2 and TRBJ2-7; D might be TRBD2 (5 bases). CDR3 size: 15 residues. The germline V gene has CDR1 SGHAT and CDR2 FQNNGV. The CDR3 spells CASSLDSGISGEQYL. The CDR3 nucleotides are TGTGCCAGCAGTTTAGATTCCGGGATCTCTGGCGAGCAGTACCTC.

This clonotype was detected only a few times. This may be a read error, as it is one base from a much larger clone. V is TRBV12-3 or TRBV12-4 and J is TRBJ2-5; D may be TRBD2 (5 bases). The CDR3 consists of 13 residues. The CDR3 loop is CASSNGLGEAQYF. The DNA for the CDR3 is TGTGCCAGCAGCAACGGACTGGGAGAGGCCCAGTACTTC.

For this clonotype: Because the CDR3 is missing its conserved closing phenylalanine or tryptophan, this is likely a read error. V and J are TRBV6-2 or TRBV6-3 and TRBJ1-2; D is uncertain. Germline values: CDR1 MNHEY, CDR2 SVGEGT. This CDR3 comprises 15 residues. The CDR3 reads CAGSPRVGRVYGYTS. CDR3 DNA: TGTGCCGGCAGTCCCCGTGTAGGCCGAGTCTATGGCTACACCTCC.

The V gene is TRBV10-3, the J gene TRBJ1-4, with D perhaps matching TRBD1 (6 bases). The germline CDR1 and CDR2 sequences are ENHRY and SYGVKD. This CDR3 has 17 amino acids. The germline V and J ends were trimmed by 0 bases and 1 base, with 12 bases remaining between them. The CDR3 reads CAISESIKGVTNEKLFF. DNA for the CDR3: TGTGCCATCAGTGAGTCCATCAAGGGGGTAACTAATGAAAAACTGTTTTTT.